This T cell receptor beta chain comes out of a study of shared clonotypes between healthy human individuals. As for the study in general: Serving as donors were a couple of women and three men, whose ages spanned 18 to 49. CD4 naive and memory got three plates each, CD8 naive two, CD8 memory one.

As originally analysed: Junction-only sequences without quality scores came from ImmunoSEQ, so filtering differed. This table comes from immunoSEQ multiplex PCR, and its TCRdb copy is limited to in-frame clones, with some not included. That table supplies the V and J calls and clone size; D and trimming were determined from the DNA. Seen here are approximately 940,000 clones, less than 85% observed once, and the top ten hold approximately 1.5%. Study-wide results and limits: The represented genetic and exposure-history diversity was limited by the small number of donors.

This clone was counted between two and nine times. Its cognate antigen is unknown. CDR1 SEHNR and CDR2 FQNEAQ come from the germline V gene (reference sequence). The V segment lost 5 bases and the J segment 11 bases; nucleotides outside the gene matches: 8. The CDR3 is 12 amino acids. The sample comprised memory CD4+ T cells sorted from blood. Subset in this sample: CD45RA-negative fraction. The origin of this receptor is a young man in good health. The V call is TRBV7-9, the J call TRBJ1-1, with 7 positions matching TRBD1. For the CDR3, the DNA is TGTGCCAGCAGCCCCGACAGGGTAGGCGCTTTCTTT. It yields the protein CASSPDRVGAFF. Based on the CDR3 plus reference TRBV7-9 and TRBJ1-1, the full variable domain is DTGVSQNPRHKITKRGQNVTFRCDPISEHNRLYWYRQTLGQGPEFLTYFQNEAQLEKSRLLSDRFSAERPKGSFSTLEIQRTEQGDSAMYLCASSPDRVGAFFGQGTRLTVV.